The 20 T cell receptor beta chains in this list originate from one sample, sequenced in a study of metastatic and nonmetastatic thyroid tumors. None of the patients had undergone any treatment ahead of thyroid surgery. TCRdb ran MiXCR on the PCR reads. The table includes over 70,000 clones, less than 20% detected once. The sequenced sample consisted of blood. All receptors come from a female donor with papillary thyroid cancer or a benign thyroid nodule (not recorded which). Some clones in this sample may be carry-over from other donors' samples.

This clone has a handful of counts. Without the conserved terminal phenylalanine or tryptophan, this CDR3 likely stems from a read error. The V and J genes are TRBV30 and TRBJ1-1; D unclear. CDR3 length equals 12 residues. V was pared by 4 bases and J by 2 bases, with 8 bases between. From germline, CDR1 is GTSNPN and CDR2 SVGIG (reference sequence). CDR3 sequence (DNA): TGTGCCTGGATTGCAACTAACACTGAAGCTTTCCTT. Amino acids: CAWIATNTEAFL.

This clone was recorded at least ten times. The chain has TRBV11-2 and TRBJ2-1; either TRBD1 or TRBD2 may fit D (6 bases each). Germline V gene data show CDR1 as SGHAT and CDR2 as FQNNGV. The CDR3 sequence is 13 residues long. The ends were cut back, 0 bases at V and 12 bases at J, with 12 bases in the middle. The CDR3: CASSLEGGSGQFF. CDR3 bases: TGTGCCAGCAGCTTAGAAGGGGGTAGCGGGCAGTTCTTC.

V usage is TRBV6-1 and J usage is TRBJ1-3, with 9 nucleotides matching TRBD1. The CDR3 runs to 16 residues. The J segment lost 4 bases and the V segment lost 6 bases, leaving 10 bases of the junction unmatched. CDR1 is MNHNS and CDR2 is SASEGT in the germline V gene. The CDR3 region is CASRPGQGVTGNTIYF. The CDR3 nucleotides are TGTGCCAGCAGGCCGGGACAGGGTGTGACCGGAAACACCATATATTTT.

This clone appeared many times. The rearrangement joins TRBV4-1 to TRBJ1-2; D is perhaps TRBD1 (5 bases). The CDR3 is 17 amino acids. Trimming stripped 2 bases from V and 8 bases from J, with 24 bases between. Germline V lookup: CDR1 MGHRA, CDR2 YSYEKL. In nucleotides, the CDR3 is TGCGCCAGCAGCCAATTCTACATGGGACCTCGAAAGGGAGGCTACACCTTC. Translation gives CASSQFYMGPRKGGYTF.

The chain is built from TRBV6-1 and TRBJ2-6; no clear D. The germline CDR1 and CDR2 sequences are MNHNS and SASEGT. CDR3 length: 14 residues. V was clipped by 1 base and J by 1 base, with 2 bases between them. CDR3 residues: CASSEGSGANVLTF. CDR3 DNA sequence: TGTGCCAGCAGTGAAGGGTCTGGGGCCAACGTCCTGACTTTC.

This CDR3 reads CASSLPMTSYEQYF. The CDR3 DNA sequence: TGTGCCAGCAGCTTACCAATGACTAGTTACGAGCAGTACTTC. V usage is TRBV7-8 and J usage is TRBJ2-7; D is possibly TRBD2 (6 bases). V shed 2 bases and J shed 4 bases, with 12 bases lying between them. This CDR3 region has 14 residues. Germline V CDR1 and CDR2: SGHVS, FQNEAQ.

This clone has ten or more counts. The V and J genes are TRBV4-1 and TRBJ2-7; maybe TRBD1 (6 bases). In germline, CDR1 is MGHRA, CDR2 YSYEKL. The CDR3 sequence is 16 residues long. Trimming took 0 bases from V and 2 from J, leaving 14 bases between them. CDR3 amino acids: CASSQEKPTGTYEQYF. The DNA of the CDR3 is TGCGCCAGCAGCCAAGAAAAACCGACAGGAACCTACGAGCAGTACTTC.

This clone was seen ten or more times. The chain employs TRBV7-8 and TRBJ2-7; TRBD1 agrees at 7 bases. Germline V gene lookup returns CDR1 SGHVS and CDR2 FQNEAQ. The V segment lost 5 bases and the J segment 4 bases; nucleotides outside the gene matches: 8. The CDR3 is made up of 14 amino acids. CDR3 nucleotides: TGTGCCAGCAGCCCGGGACAGAACCTTTACGAGCAGTACTTC. Amino acids: CASSPGQNLYEQYF.

The rearrangement links TRBV28 to TRBJ1-5; 7 bases are a match to TRBD1. This CDR3 contains 15 residues. CDR1 MDHEN and CDR2 SYDVKM come from the germline V gene. The J segment lost 2 bases and the V segment lost 7 bases, leaving 8 bases of the junction unmatched. Here the CDR3 reads CASIPRGTGNQPQHF. The CDR3 DNA is TGTGCCAGCATCCCTAGGGGGACAGGCAATCAGCCCCAGCATTTT. Full variable domain (outside the CDR3, taken from reference TRBV28 and TRBJ1-5): DVKVTQSSRYLVKRTGEKVFLECVQDMDHENMFWYRQDPGLGLRLIYFSYDVKMKEKGDIPEGYSVSREKKERFSLILESASTNQTSMYLCASIPRGTGNQPQHFGDGTRLSIL.

V and J are TRBV18 and TRBJ1-6; D is perhaps TRBD1 (5 bases). The V end lost 6 bases, the J end lost 10 bases, and 19 bases lay between the germline ends. CDR1 KGHSH and CDR2 LQKENI come from the germline V gene. The CDR3 consists of 15 residues. The CDR3 region has the DNA TGTGCCAGCTCGCCCTACAGGTCCGAGGAGTCACCCCTCCACTTT. Translated, it gives CASSPYRSEESPLHF.

There are many counts of this clone. The V call is TRBV27, the J call TRBJ2-7; 8 nucleotides agree with TRBD1. The CDR3 is 16 residues long. Trimming took 2 bases from V and 1 from J; bases not matched to a gene: 7. CDR1 and CDR2 from the germline V gene are MNHEY and SMNVEV (reference sequence). The CDR3 loop reads CASSLRTGRESYEQYF. In DNA, the CDR3 is TGTGCCAGCAGTTTACGGACAGGGAGAGAATCCTACGAGCAGTACTTC.

The rearrangement joins TRBV11-1 to TRBJ2-7; 9 nucleotides agree with TRBD1. Germline V gene lookup returns CDR1 SGHAT and CDR2 FQDESV (reference sequence). V lost 5 bases, J lost 6 bases, and 17 bases stayed unmatched. This CDR3 contains 17 residues. CDR3: CASSPFRDRERTGEQYF. The CDR3, as DNA: TGTGCCAGCAGCCCCTTCCGGGACAGGGAAAGGACGGGCGAGCAGTACTTC.

This clone was seen at least ten times. This rearrangement joins TRBV20-1 to TRBJ2-7, with D unclear. The ends were cut back, 4 bases at V and 4 bases at J, with 11 bases in the middle. The germline V gene encodes CDR1 DFQATT and CDR2 SNEGSKA (reference sequence). The CDR3 is made up of 12 amino acids. CDR3 DNA: TGCAGTGCTAAAAAATCCGCGTACGAGCAGTACTTC. It is translated as CSAKKSAYEQYF.

The V gene is TRBV20-1, the J gene TRBJ2-6; maybe TRBD2 (5 bases). V dropped 0 bases and J dropped 2 bases, with 8 bases sitting between them. CDR3 length: 15 residues. Germline V CDR1 and CDR2: DFQATT, SNEGSKA (reference sequence). The CDR3 nucleotides are TGCAGTGCTAGAGATGAGGGAACTGGGGCCAACGTCCTGACTTTC. It translates to CSARDEGTGANVLTF.

The J gene is TRBJ2-2, the V gene TRBV9; 11 bases map to TRBD2. There are 16 residues in the CDR3. Germline CDR1 reads SGDLS; CDR2 reads YYNGEE. After removal of 3 bases from V and 7 bases from J, the junction contained 8 bases not matched to a gene. The CDR3 sequence: CASSATGTSGYGELFF. The CDR3 DNA follows: TGTGCCAGCAGCGCCACCGGGACTAGCGGTTACGGGGAGCTGTTTTTT.

The J gene is TRBJ1-3, the V gene TRBV28; 10 bases match TRBD1. V lost 6 bases to trimming and J lost 5 bases; unmatched junction nucleotides: 7. CDR1 and CDR2 from the germline V gene are MDHEN and SYDVKM. This CDR3 is 15 amino acids long. The CDR3 sequence is CASRFGQGVRNTIYF. Written as DNA, the CDR3 is TGTGCCAGCAGATTTGGACAGGGGGTTAGAAACACCATATATTTT.

This clone was seen repeatedly, ten times or more. The chain couples TRBV27 to TRBJ2-3; D remains ambiguous. The CDR3 sequence is 17 residues long. Germline CDR1 is MNHEY and CDR2 is SMNVEV (reference sequence). V was cut by 7 bases and J by 1 base, with 21 bases left in between. CDR3 region: CASTKGRHPRGTDTQYF. The CDR3 nucleotides read TGTGCCAGCACCAAAGGCCGGCACCCAAGGGGCACAGATACGCAGTATTTT.

The rearrangement joins TRBV30 to TRBJ1-5; the match to TRBD1 covers 9 bases. CDR1 and CDR2 from the germline V gene are GTSNPN and SVGIG (reference sequence). V dropped 6 bases and J dropped 5; count of bases not matched to a gene: 5. The CDR3 totals 13 residues. The CDR3 here is CACGQGMDQPQHF. CDR3 bases: TGTGCCTGTGGACAGGGGATGGATCAGCCCCAGCATTTT.

There are many counts of this clone. The V and J genes are TRBV3-1 and TRBJ2-2, with unresolved D. V gave up 2 bases and J gave up 6 bases, with 7 bases separating them. CDR1 and CDR2 (germline): LGHDT, YNNKEL (reference sequence). This CDR3 is built from 13 residues. CDR3 in DNA: TGTGCCAGCAGCCAATTCGAGGCCGGGGAGCTGTTTTTT. Translation: CASSQFEAGELFF.

This clone came up many times. The chain has TRBV11-1 and TRBJ1-1, with 7 bases lining up with TRBD1. Germline V gene lookup returns CDR1 SGHAT and CDR2 FQDESV (reference sequence). J lost 1 base, V lost 5 bases, and 7 bases had no gene match. CDR3 length: 15 residues. The CDR3 DNA follows: TGTGCCAGCAGCCAGGGACAGTGGGGGAACACTGAAGCTTTCTTT. This codes for CASSQGQWGNTEAFF.